This passage covers 14 T cell receptor beta chains from one sample sequenced in a study of cytomegalovirus exposure and HLA in healthy donors. The PCR ran on 60 Vbeta and 13 Jbeta primers. Data came from immunoSEQ multiplex PCR; TCRdb stores just in-frame clones and leaves some out. The sample includes 120,000 or so clones, 60% to 80% of them seen just once. What was sequenced was PBMCs. The source of these receptors is a man aged 25-40 years in good health and CMV-seronegative.

The V gene is TRBV7-2, the J gene TRBJ2-4; tentatively, D is TRBD1 (5 bases). Trimming cost V 5 bases and J 6 bases, with 17 bases left between them. The germline V gene has CDR1 SGHTA and CDR2 FQGNSA. The CDR3 is 15 residues long. DNA of the CDR3: TGTGCCAGCAGCCCCGAGCCAAGTAGGGGAAACATTCAGTACTTC. Translation: CASSPEPSRGNIQYF.

The chain has TRBV11-2 and TRBJ2-7, with D perhaps TRBD2 (6 bases). The germline CDR1 and CDR2 sequences are SGHAT and FQNNGV. The CDR3 contains 16 residues. The V and J ends lost 5 bases and 0 bases respectively, with 17 bases between them. CDR3 nucleotides: TGTGCCAGCAGCGCGGGGTGGGAGGTATACTCCTACGAGCAGTACTTC. It translates to CASSAGWEVYSYEQYF.

This clone was counted a single time. J is TRBJ2-2 and V is TRBV28, with TRBD1 identical over 10 bases. V trimming: 11 bases; J trimming: 6 bases; junction bases outside the gene matches: 6. CDR1 is MDHEN, CDR2 SYDVKM, per germline. The CDR3 covers 13 residues. The CDR3 nucleotides read TGTGCCTCTGGGGACAGGGGTGCCGGGGAGCTGTTTTTT. The encoded protein is CASGDRGAGELFF.

V usage is TRBV28 and J usage is TRBJ1-5, with 8 positions matching TRBD1. In germline, CDR1 is MDHEN, CDR2 SYDVKM. The trim removed 4 bases at V and 9 bases at J, leaving 8 bases unmatched. The CDR3 runs to 14 residues. CDR3 residues: CASSSGQGSWPQHF. The CDR3, as DNA: TGTGCCAGCAGTTCCGGACAGGGAAGTTGGCCCCAGCATTTT.

This clone has a handful of counts. The CDR3 coding sequence is TGCGCCAGCAGCTTGGCAAGGGGGAAAAACATTCAGTACTTC. Protein product: CASSLARGKNIQYF. The chain employs TRBV5-1 and TRBJ2-4, with D possibly being TRBD1 (6 bases). CDR1 is SGHRS and CDR2 is YFSETQ in the germline V gene. CDR3 length: 14 residues. The V end lost 0 bases, the J end lost 4 bases, and 8 bases lay between the germline ends.

On this clone: At one of its ends the junction is not consistent with the germline gene, which may arise from a read error. The chain uses TRBV7-7 and TRBJ1-5; tentatively, D is TRBD1 (5 bases). This CDR3 is 15 amino acids long. The V gene's germline CDR1 is SSHAT and CDR2 FNYEAQ (reference sequence). The CDR3 loop is CASSLKLAGQMPQHF. CDR3 in DNA: TGTGCTAGCAGCTTAAAGCTAGCGGGGCAGATGCCCCAGCATTTT.

This clone was found many times. The CDR3 DNA is TGTGCCAGCAGCCAAGATCGGGGGGCTGGGGCCAACGTCCTGACTTTC. This gives the protein CASSQDRGAGANVLTF. The chain recombines TRBV4-2 with TRBJ2-6, with 7 bases lining up with TRBD2. The trim removed 0 bases at V and 2 bases at J, leaving 1 base unmatched. Germline CDR1 reads LGHNA; CDR2 reads YNFKEQ. CDR3 length equals 16 residues.

This clone is a singleton in its sample. The chain has TRBV11-3 and TRBJ2-5; 11 bases are a match to TRBD2. The CDR3 extends over 16 amino acids. The germline V gene has CDR1 SGHNT and CDR2 YENEEA. V was pared by 0 bases and J by 7 bases, with 7 bases of the junction left unmatched. The CDR3 spells CASSLEASGGLSTQYF. CDR3 nucleotides: TGTGCCAGCAGCTTAGAGGCTAGCGGGGGGCTATCGACCCAGTACTTC.

The chain couples TRBV27 to TRBJ2-3; tentatively, D is TRBD2 (5 bases). Trimming cost V 2 bases and J 6 bases, with 15 bases left between them. This CDR3 contains 15 residues. Per germline, CDR1 MNHEY and CDR2 SMNVEV (reference sequence). CDR3: CASSLMSGSFDTQYF. DNA for the CDR3: TGTGCCAGCAGTTTAATGTCGGGGAGTTTCGATACGCAGTATTTT.

The gene calls are TRBV5-6 and TRBJ1-3; D gene uncertain. V shed 2 bases and J shed 2 bases, with 17 bases lying between them. Germline V gene lookup returns CDR1 SGHDT and CDR2 YYEEEE. The CDR3 sequence is 17 residues long. The CDR3 DNA is TGTGCCAGCAGCTTTTCCCCCCCGGGGAGGGCTGGAAACACCATATATTTT. Residues: CASSFSPPGRAGNTIYF.

The CDR3 reads CASSLRLAGVGPTGEQFF. CDR3 sequence (DNA): TGTGCCAGCAGTTTGCGTCTAGCGGGGGTGGGCCCTACAGGTGAGCAGTTCTTC. The rearrangement links TRBV28 to TRBJ2-1; 10 bases match TRBD2. The CDR3 spans 18 residues. The germline gives CDR1 MDHEN, CDR2 SYDVKM. V lost 3 bases to trimming and J lost 9 bases; unmatched junction nucleotides: 17.

The chain recombines TRBV6-1 with TRBJ2-4; D is ambiguous. Trimming removed 2 bases from V and 6 bases from J, with 14 bases in between. The V gene's germline CDR1 is MNHNS and CDR2 SASEGT. The CDR3 runs to 15 residues. The CDR3, as DNA: TGTGCCAGCAGTGAATGGGTGTCAGGCAGAAACATTCAGTACTTC. It codes for CASSEWVSGRNIQYF.

Note on this clone: In the same sample, other DNA sequences code for this CDR3. J is TRBJ2-7 and V is TRBV9, with TRBD2 as a possible D gene (6 bases). V gave up 0 bases and J gave up 2 bases, with 12 bases separating them. CDR3 size: 15 residues. CDR1 is SGDLS, CDR2 YYNGEE, per germline. The CDR3: CASSVGIAVAYEQYF. CDR3 bases: TGTGCCAGCAGCGTAGGCATAGCGGTGGCCTACGAGCAGTACTTC.

The chain combines TRBV11-2 with TRBJ2-7; tentative D call: TRBD2 (6 bases). The CDR3 length is 15 residues. Trimming cost V 1 base and J 2 bases, with 12 bases left between them. Germline V lookup: CDR1 SGHAT, CDR2 FQNNGV. The CDR3 region is CASSLGFGGTYEQYF. The DNA for the CDR3 is TGTGCCAGCAGCTTAGGATTCGGGGGAACCTACGAGCAGTACTTC.